What follows is one T cell receptor (beta chain) and its context. The record originates from a study of blood T cell repertoires in COVID-19. Study at large: Italy, Spain and the United States were the sources of the convalescent and acute COVID-19 samples. The analysed material was cDNA or gDNA that came from T cells, B-cell-depleted T cells, or PBMCs.

J lost 1 base, V lost 5 bases, and 4 bases had no gene match. Germline assignment: CDR1 PRHDT and CDR2 FYEKMQ (reference sequence). The CDR3 covers 14 residues. Produced via immunoSEQ multiplex PCR; TCRdb's table is partial and in-frame only. Of about 180,000 clones listed, approximately 89% are singletons. The sequence derives from a middle-aged man with active or convalescent COVID-19. The chain is built from TRBV13 and TRBJ1-1; 7 bases map to TRBD1. The sequenced sample was peripheral blood. CDR3 protein: CASSRDRTNTEAFF. CDR3 DNA sequence: TGTGCCAGCAGCCGGGACAGAACGAACACTGAAGCTTTCTTT.